This T cell receptor beta chain was sequenced in a study of blood T cell repertoires in COVID-19. Across the study: The origin of the acute and convalescent COVID-19 samples was the United States, Italy and Spain.

This CDR3 has 15 residues. In germline, CDR1 is SGHAT, CDR2 FQNNGV. Trimming took 1 base from V and 5 from J, leaving 14 bases between them. This clone came up a few times. Sequencing used immunoSEQ multiplex PCR; TCRdb keeps in-frame clones, though not all of them. The sample contains about 35,000 clones, approximately 87% of which appear only once. The sequence came from a human donor in a cohort sampled during active COVID-19. Sequenced: peripheral blood. J is TRBJ2-5 and V is TRBV11-2; D may be TRBD2 (6 bases). CDR3 nucleotide sequence: TGTGCCAGCAGCTTAGCGGCGGGGTTCGGGGAGACCCAGTACTTC. This encodes CASSLAAGFGETQYF.